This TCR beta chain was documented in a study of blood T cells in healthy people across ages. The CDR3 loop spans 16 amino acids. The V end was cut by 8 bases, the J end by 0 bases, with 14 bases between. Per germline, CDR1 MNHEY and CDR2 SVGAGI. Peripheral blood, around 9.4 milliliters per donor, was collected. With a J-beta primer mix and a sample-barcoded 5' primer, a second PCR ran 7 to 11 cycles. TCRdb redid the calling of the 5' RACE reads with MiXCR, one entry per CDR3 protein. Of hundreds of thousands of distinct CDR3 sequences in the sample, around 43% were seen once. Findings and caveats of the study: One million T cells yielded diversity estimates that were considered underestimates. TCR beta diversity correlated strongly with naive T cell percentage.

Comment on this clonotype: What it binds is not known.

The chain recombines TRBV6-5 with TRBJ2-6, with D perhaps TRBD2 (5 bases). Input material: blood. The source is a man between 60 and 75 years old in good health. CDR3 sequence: CASSRDSPSGANVLTF. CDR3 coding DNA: TGTGCCAGCTCTCGGGATTCTCCCTCTGGGGCCAACGTCCTGACTTTC.